This record looks at one T cell receptor (beta chain) sequence and its context. This specimen belongs to a study of technical replicates of blood from a few donors. Here immunoSEQ multiplex PCR was the method, and the copy in TCRdb shows in-frame clones only, minus some. Here the sample spans tens of thousands of clones, around 92% being singletons. The germline V gene has CDR1 SGHRS and CDR2 YFSETQ. Trimming removed 5 bases from V and 2 bases from J; junction bases left unmatched: 7. The length of the CDR3 is 15 residues. The chain couples TRBV5-1 to TRBJ2-1, with 7 positions matching TRBD2. Sequencing was carried out using T cells isolated from PBMCs. The source is a human donor in good health. CDR3 sequence reads: CASRGGGGAYNEQFF. DNA for the CDR3: TGCGCCAGCAGAGGCGGCGGGGGAGCCTACAATGAGCAGTTCTTC.